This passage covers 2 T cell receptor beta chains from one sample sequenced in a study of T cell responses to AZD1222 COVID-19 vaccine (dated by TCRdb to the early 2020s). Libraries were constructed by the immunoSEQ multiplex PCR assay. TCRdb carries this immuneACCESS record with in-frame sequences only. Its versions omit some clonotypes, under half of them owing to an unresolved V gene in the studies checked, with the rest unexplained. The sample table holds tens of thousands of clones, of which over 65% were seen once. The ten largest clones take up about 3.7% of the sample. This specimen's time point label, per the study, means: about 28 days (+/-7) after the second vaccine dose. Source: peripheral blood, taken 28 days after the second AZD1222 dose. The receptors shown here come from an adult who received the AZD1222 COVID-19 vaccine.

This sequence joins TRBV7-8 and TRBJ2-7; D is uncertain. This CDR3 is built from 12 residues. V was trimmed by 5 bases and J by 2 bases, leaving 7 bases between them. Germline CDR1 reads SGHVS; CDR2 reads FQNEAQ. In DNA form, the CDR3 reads TGTGCCAGCAGCGTATCGACCTACGAGCAGTACTTC. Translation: CASSVSTYEQYF.

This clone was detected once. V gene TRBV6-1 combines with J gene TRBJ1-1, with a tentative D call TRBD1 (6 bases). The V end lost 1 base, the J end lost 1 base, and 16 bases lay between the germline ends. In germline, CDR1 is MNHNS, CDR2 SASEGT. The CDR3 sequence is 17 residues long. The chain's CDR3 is CASSEVGPAGANTEAFF. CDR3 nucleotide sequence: TGTGCCAGCAGTGAAGTGGGGCCGGCAGGGGCGAACACTGAAGCTTTCTTT.